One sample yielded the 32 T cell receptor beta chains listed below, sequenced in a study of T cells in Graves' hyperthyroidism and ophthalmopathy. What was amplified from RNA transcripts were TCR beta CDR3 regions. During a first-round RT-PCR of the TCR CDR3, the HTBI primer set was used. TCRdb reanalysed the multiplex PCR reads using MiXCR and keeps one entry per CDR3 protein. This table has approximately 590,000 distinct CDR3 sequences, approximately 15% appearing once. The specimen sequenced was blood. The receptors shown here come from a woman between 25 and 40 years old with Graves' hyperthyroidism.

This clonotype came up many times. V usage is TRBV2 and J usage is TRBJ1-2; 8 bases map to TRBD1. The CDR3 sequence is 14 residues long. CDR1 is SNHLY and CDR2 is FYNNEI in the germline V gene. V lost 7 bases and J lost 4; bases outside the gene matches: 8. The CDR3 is CASTAPGGPYGYTF. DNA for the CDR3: TGTGCCAGCACCGCCCCAGGGGGCCCCTATGGCTACACCTTC.

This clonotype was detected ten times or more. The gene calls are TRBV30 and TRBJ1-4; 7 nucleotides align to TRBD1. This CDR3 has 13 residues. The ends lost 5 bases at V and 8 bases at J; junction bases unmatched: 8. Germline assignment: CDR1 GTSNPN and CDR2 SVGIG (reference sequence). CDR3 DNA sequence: TGTGCCTGGGGACAGGTTAGCACGGAAAAACTGTTTTTT. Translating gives CAWGQVSTEKLFF.

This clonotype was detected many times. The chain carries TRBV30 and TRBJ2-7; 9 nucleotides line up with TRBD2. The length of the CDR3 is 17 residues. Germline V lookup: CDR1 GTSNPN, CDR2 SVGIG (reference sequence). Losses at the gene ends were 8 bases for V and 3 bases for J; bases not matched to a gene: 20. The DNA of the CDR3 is TGTGCCGTCCAACCAGGGAGGCTAGCGGGAATTGGCTACGAGCAGTACTTC. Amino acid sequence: CAVQPGRLAGIGYEQYF.

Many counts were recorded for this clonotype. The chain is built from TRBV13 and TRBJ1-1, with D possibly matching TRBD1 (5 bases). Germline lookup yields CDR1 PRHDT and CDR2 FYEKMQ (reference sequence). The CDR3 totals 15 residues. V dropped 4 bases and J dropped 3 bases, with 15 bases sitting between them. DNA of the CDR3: TGTGCCAGCAGCTCAGGGAGAGTGGGACACACTGAAGCTTTCTTT. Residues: CASSSGRVGHTEAFF.

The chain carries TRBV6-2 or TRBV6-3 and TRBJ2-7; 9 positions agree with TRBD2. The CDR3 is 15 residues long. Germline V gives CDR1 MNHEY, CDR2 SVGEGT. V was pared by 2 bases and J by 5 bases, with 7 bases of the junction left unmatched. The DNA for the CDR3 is TGTGCCAGCAGTTACCCACCGGGACTAGCAGACGAGCAGTACTTC. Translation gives CASSYPPGLADEQYF.

The CDR3 DNA reads TGCGCCAGCAGCGGGACGGAGTTTAGCACTGAAGCTTTCTTT. Amino acid sequence: CASSGTEFSTEAFF. V and J are TRBV5-1 and TRBJ1-1; D is perhaps TRBD1 (5 bases). Germline loops: CDR1 SGHRS, CDR2 YFSETQ. Trimming stripped 4 bases from V and 4 bases from J, with 14 bases between. The CDR3 contains 14 residues.

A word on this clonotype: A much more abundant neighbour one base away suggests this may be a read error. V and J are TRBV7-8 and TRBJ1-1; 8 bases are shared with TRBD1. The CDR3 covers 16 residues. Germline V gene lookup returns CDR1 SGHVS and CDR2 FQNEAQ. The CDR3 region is CANSYGQGGFDTEAFF. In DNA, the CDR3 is TGTGCCAACAGCTACGGACAGGGTGGGTTTGACACTGAAGCTTTCTTT.

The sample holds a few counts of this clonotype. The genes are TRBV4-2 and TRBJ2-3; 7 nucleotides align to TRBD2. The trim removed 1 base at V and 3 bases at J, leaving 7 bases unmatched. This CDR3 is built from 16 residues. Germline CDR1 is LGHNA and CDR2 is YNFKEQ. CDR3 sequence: CASSQVTGRETDTQYF. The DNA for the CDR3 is TGTGCCAGCAGCCAAGTAACGGGGCGGGAGACAGATACGCAGTATTTT.

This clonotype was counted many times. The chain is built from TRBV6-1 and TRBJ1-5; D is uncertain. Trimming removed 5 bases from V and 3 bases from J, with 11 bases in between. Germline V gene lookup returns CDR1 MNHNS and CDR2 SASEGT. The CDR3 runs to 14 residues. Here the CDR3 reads CASSPRENNQPQHF. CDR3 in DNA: TGTGCCAGCAGTCCGAGGGAGAACAATCAGCCCCAGCATTTT.

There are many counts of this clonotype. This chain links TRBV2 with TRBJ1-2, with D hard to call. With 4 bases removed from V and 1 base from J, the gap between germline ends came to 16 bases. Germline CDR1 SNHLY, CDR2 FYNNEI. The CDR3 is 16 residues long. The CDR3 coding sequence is TGTGCCAGCAGTGTTGTACTTACCATCCATAACTATGGCTACACCTTC. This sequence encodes CASSVVLTIHNYGYTF.

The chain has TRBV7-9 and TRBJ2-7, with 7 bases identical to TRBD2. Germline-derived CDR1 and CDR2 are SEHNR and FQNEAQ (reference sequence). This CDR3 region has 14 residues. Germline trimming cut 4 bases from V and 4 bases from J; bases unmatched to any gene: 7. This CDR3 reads CASSSGLNEYEQYF. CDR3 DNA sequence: TGTGCCAGCAGCTCGGGACTAAATGAGTACGAGCAGTACTTC.

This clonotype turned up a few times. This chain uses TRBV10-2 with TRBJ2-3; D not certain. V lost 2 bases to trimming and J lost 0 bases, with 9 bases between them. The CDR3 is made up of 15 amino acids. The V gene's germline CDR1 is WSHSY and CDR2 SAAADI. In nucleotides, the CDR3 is TGCGCCAGCAGTGAGGAAGGAGAGAGCACAGATACGCAGTATTTT. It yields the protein CASSEEGESTDTQYF.

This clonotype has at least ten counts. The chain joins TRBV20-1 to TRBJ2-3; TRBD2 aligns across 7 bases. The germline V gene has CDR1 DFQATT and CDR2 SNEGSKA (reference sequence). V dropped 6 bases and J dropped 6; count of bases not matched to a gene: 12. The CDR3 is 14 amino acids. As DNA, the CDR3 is TGCAGTGCAATAGCGGGTCAAGGCTCGGATACGCAGTATTTT. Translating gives CSAIAGQGSDTQYF.

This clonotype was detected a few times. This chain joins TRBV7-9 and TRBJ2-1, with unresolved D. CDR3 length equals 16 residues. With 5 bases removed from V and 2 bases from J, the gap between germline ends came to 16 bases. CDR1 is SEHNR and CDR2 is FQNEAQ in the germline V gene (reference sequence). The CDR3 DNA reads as TGTGCCAGCAGCGCACCCAATTCTTCTCCCTACAATGAGCAGTTCTTC. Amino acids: CASSAPNSSPYNEQFF.

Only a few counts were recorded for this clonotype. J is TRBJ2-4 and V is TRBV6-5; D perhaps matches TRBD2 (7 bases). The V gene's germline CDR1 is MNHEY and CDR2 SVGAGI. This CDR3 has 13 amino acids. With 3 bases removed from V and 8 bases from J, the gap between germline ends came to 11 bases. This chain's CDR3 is CASSYIGGDIQYF. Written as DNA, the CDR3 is TGTGCCAGCAGTTATATAGGGGGGGACATTCAGTACTTC.

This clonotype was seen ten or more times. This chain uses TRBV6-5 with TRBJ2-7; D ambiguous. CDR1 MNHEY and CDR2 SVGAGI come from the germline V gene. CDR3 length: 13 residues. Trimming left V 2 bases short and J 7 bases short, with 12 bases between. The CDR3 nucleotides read TGTGCCAGCAGTTACGATCCCCCTTCGGAGCAGTACTTC. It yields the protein CASSYDPPSEQYF.

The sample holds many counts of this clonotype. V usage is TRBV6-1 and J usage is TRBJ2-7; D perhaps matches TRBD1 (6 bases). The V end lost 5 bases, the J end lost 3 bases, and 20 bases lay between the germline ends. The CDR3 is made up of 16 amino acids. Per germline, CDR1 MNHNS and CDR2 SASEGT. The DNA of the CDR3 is TGTGCCAGCAGTTTGACCCCGGGACAAGGGTTCTACGAGCAGTACTTC. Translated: CASSLTPGQGFYEQYF.

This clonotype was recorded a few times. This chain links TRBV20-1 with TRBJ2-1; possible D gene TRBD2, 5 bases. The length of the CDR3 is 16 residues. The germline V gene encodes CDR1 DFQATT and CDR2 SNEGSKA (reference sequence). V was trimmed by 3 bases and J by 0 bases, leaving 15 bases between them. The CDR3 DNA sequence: TGCAGTGCTAGTAAATTGGCGGGTGGCTCCTACAATGAGCAGTTCTTC. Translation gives CSASKLAGGSYNEQFF.

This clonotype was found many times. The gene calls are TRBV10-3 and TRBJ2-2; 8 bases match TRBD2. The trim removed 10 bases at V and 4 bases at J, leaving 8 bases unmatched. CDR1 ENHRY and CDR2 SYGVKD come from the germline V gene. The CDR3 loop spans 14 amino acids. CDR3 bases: TGTGCCAACGGGGGGGTCAAGGGCACCGGGGAGCTGTTTTTT. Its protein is CANGGVKGTGELFF.

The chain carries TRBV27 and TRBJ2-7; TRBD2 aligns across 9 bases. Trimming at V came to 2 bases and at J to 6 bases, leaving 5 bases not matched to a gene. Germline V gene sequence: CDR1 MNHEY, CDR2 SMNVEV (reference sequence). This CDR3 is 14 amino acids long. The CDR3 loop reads CASSLIAGATEQYF. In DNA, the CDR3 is TGTGCCAGCAGTTTAATAGCGGGAGCGACCGAGCAGTACTTC.

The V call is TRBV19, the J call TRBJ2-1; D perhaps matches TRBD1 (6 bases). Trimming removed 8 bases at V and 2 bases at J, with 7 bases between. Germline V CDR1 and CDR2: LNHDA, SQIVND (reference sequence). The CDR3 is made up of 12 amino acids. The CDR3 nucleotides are TGTGCCAGTTGGGGGCCCTACAATGAGCAGTTCTTC. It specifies CASWGPYNEQFF.

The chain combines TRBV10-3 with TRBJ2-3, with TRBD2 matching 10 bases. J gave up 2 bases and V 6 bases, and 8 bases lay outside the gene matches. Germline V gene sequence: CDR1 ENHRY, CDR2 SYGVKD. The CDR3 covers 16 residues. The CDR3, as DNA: TGTGCCATCAGGTTATCTAGCGGGGGAAACACAGATACGCAGTATTTT. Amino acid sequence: CAIRLSSGGNTDTQYF.

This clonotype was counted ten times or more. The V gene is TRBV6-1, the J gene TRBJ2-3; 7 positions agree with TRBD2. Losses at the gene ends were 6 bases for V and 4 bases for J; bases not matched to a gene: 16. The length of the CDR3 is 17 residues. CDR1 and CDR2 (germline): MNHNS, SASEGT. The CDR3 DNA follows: TGTGCCAGCAGCGAATCTGACCTGCGGGGGTTCTCAGATACGCAGTATTTT. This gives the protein CASSESDLRGFSDTQYF.

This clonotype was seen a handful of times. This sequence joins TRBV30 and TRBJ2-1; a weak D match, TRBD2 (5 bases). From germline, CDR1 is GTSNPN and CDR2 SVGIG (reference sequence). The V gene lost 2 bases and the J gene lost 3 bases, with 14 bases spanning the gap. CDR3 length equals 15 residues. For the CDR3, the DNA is TGTGCCTGGAGTTTTGATGGGAGCTACTACAATGAGCAGTTCTTC. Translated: CAWSFDGSYYNEQFF.

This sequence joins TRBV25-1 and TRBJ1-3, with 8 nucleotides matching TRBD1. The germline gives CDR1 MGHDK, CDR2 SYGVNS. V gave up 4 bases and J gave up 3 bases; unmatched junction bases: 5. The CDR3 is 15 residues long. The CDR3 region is CASSGPGGRGNTIYF. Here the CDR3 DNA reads TGTGCCAGCAGTGGCCCAGGGGGCCGTGGAAACACCATATATTTT.

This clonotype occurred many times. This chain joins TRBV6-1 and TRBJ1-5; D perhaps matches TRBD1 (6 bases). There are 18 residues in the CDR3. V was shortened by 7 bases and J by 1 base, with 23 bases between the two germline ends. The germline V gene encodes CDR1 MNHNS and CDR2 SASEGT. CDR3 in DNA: TGTGCCAGCATCCGAGTTCTCCCAGGGGTTGGGAGCAATCAGCCCCAGCATTTT. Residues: CASIRVLPGVGSNQPQHF.

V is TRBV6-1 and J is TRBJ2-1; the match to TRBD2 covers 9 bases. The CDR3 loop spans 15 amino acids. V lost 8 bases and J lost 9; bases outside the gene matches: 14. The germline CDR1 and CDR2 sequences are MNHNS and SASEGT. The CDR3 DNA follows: TGTGCCAGCTGGCGCGGCGGGAGGGCATTTAGTGAGCAGTTCTTC. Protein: CASWRGGRAFSEQFF.

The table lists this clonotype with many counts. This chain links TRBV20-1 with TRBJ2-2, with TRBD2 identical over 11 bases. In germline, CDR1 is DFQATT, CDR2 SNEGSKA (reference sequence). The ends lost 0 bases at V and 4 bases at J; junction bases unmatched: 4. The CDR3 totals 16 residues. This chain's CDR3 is CSARDRLAGGTGELFF. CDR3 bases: TGCAGTGCTAGAGATCGGCTAGCGGGAGGCACCGGGGAGCTGTTTTTT.

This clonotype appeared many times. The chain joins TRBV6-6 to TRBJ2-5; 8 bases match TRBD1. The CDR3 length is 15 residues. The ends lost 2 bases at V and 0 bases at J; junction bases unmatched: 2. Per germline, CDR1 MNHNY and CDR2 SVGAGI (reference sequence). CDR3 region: CASSYRDRYQETQYF. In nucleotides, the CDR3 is TGTGCCAGCAGTTACCGGGACAGGTACCAAGAGACCCAGTACTTC.

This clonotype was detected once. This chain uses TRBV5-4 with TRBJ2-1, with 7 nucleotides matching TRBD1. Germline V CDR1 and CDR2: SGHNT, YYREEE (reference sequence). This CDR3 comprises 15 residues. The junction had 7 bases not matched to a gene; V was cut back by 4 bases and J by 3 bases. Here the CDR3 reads CASSLPGQIYNEQFF. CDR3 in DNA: TGTGCCAGCAGCCTGCCGGGACAGATCTACAATGAGCAGTTCTTC. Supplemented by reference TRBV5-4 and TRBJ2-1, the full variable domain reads ETGVTQSPTHLIKTRGQQVTLRCSSQSGHNTVSWYQQALGQGPQFIFQYYREEENGRGNFPPRFSGLQFPNYSSELNVNALELDDSALYLCASSLPGQIYNEQFFGPGTRLTVL.

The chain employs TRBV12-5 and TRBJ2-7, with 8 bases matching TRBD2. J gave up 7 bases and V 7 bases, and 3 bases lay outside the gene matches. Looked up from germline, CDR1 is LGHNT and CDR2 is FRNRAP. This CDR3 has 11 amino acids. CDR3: CASVLAGEQYF. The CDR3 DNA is TGTGCTAGTGTCCTAGCGGGTGAGCAGTACTTC.

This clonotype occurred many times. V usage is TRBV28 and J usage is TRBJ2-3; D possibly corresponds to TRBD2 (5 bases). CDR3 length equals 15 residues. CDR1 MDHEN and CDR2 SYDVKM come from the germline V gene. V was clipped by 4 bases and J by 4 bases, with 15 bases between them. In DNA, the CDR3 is TGTGCCAGCAGTTCCTTAGCGACGTATGCAGATACGCAGTATTTT. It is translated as CASSSLATYADTQYF.